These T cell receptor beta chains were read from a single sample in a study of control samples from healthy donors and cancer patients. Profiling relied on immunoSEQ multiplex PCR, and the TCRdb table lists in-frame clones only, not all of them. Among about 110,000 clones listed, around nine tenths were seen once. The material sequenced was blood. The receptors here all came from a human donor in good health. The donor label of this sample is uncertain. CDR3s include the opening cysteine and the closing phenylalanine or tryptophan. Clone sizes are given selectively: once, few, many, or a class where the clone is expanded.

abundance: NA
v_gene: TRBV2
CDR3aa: CASRASIDTQYF

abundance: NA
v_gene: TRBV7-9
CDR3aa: CASSLELGRGSDTQYF

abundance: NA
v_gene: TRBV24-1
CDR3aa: CATSDDYGYTF

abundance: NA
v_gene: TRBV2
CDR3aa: CASRDTGGASYEQYF

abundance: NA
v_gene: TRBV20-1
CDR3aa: CSARALYGYTF

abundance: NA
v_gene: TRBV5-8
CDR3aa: CASSLKYGDPNVDTQYF

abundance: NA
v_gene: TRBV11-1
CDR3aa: CASSLNEGNTEAFF

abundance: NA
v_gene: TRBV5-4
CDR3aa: CASSSKGTYNSPLHF

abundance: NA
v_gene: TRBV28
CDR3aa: CASTERETQYF

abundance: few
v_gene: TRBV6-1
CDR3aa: CASSERFNQPQHF

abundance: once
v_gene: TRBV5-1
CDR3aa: CASSLDRVALYEQYF

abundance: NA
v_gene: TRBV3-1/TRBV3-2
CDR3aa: CASSPGSGALNTEAFF

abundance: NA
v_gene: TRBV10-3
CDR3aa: CAISESGTGYGYTF

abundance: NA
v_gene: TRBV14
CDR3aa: CASSRASYEQYF

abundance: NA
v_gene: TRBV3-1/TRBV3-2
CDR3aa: CASSPAVLGEQYF

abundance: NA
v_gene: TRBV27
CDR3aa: CASSPQGTYNEQFF

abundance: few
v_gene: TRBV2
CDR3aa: CASTLMGRNQPQHF

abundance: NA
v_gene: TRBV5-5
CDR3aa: CASSFGDTGIGDTQCF

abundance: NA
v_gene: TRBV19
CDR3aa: CASSIGQGAITDTQYF

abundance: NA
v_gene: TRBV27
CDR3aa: CASRLLNTGGEAFF

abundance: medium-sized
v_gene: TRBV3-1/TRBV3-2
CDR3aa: CASSQVMIAQETQYF

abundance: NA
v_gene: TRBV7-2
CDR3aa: CASSSYTDWFGYTF